A selection of T cell receptor beta chains follows, all from one sample in a study of blood T cell repertoires in COVID-19. Libraries were prepared by immunoSEQ multiplex PCR; TCRdb keeps only in-frame clonotypes and omits some of them. Of approximately 65,000 clones listed, 90% to 95% are singletons. The sample was peripheral blood. The receptors originated from a man between 65 and 80 years old with active COVID-19. Both conserved end residues are part of each CDR3. Fields, in order: clone size, J gene, D gene, V gene, CDR3 protein, CDR3 DNA. The D gene is left open where the match is weak. Only some rows state a clone size, as once, few, many or a class for expanded clones.

-,TRBJ2-1,-,TRBV4-1,CASSQDRGPRDEQFF,TGCGCCAGCAGCCAAGATAGGGGCCCAAGGGATGAGCAGTTCTTC
-,TRBJ2-7,TRBD2,TRBV2,CASKEPTGTSGGLSYEQYF,TGTGCCAGCAAGGAGCCAACCGGGACTAGCGGGGGGCTCTCCTACGAGCAGTACTTC
once,TRBJ1-3,-,TRBV25-1,CASSGGTSSGNTIYF,TGTGCCAGCAGCGGGGGGACCAGCTCTGGAAACACCATATATTTT
-,TRBJ2-4,TRBD1,TRBV11-3,CASSRETGWGDIQYF,TGTGCCAGCAGCCGAGAGACAGGGTGGGGAGACATTCAGTACTTC
-,TRBJ1-1,-,TRBV27,CASTSGQLNTEAFF,TGTGCCAGCACCTCCGGACAGTTGAACACTGAAGCTTTCTTT
-,TRBJ1-2,TRBD1,TRBV4-2,CASSRTGQVLVGYTF,TGTGCCAGCAGCCGGACAGGGCAGGTCTTGGTCGGCTACACCTTC
-,TRBJ1-5,-,TRBV6-1,CASSEFGVGASNQPQHF,TGTGCCAGCAGTGAATTTGGAGTTGGGGCTAGCAATCAGCCCCAGCATTTT
-,TRBJ1-3,-,TRBV6-5,CASSYSLGQGNTIYF,TGTGCCAGCAGTTACTCGCTGGGGCAAGGAAACACCATATATTTT
-,TRBJ1-2,-,TRBV28,CASSLKRANYGYTF,TGTGCCAGCAGTTTAAAACGAGCGAACTATGGCTACACCTTC
-,TRBJ1-4,TRBD1,TRBV28,CASTPGQGGEKLFF,TGTGCCAGCACACCGGGACAGGGAGGAGAAAAACTGTTTTTT